This TCR beta chain is from a study of T-cell reconstitution after alpha-beta-depleted transplantation in children. Unique molecular identifiers were incorporated into the prepared TCRbeta library. MiXCR was run by TCRdb on the PCR reads, yielding one entry per CDR3 protein. This sample yields approximately 200,000 distinct CDR3 sequences, of which about 15% are seen a single time; around 13% belongs to the top ten. This clonotype was recorded at least ten times. This receptor was taken from a human donor who donated a stem cell graft to a child with acute lymphoblastic leukemia. Specimen: PBMCs from the stem cell graft donor, collected from the stem cell graft.

CDR3 coding DNA: TGTGCCAGCAGCTTATCCCCGGCAGCAGGGCAGCCCCAGCATTTT. It specifies CASSLSPAAGQPQHF. J is TRBJ1-5 and V is TRBV7-2, with D possibly TRBD1 on 5 matching bases. V lost 2 bases and J lost 7, with 15 bases in between. The CDR3 contains 15 residues. Per germline, CDR1 SGHTA and CDR2 FQGNSA.